The sequence of this T cell receptor beta chain was determined in a study of T cell repertoires in cytomegalovirus infection. The germline V and J ends were trimmed by 5 bases and 5 bases, with 21 bases remaining between them. Germline CDR1 is SQVTM and CDR2 is ANQGSEA. This CDR3 has 15 amino acids. A remark on this clonotype: Its antigen is unidentified.

TCRdb called the reads again in MiXCR, with one record for every CDR3 protein. The data show 630,000 or so distinct CDR3 sequences, with 20% to 25% seen just once and around 7.6% held by the top ten. Points from the study as a whole: Ex vivo responses were dominated by HLA-C-restricted CMV-specific TCR beta clonotypes.

This sequence joins TRBV29-1 and TRBJ2-5, with D maybe TRBD2 (6 bases). The specimen was CD8+ T cells from PBMCs. This sequence was found in a human donor in good health (CMV status not recorded). Some clones in this sample may be carry-over from other donors' samples. CDR3: CSVPMRDGEAETQYF. In DNA form, the CDR3 reads TGCAGCGTTCCGATGCGGGACGGGGAAGCTGAGACCCAGTACTTC. The full variable domain, with the rest looked up from reference TRBV29-1 and TRBJ2-5, is SAVISQKPSRDICQRGTSLTIQCQVDSQVTMMFWYRQQPGQSLTLIATANQGSEATYESGFVIDKFPISRPNLTFSTLTVSNMSPEDSSIYLCSVPMRDGEAETQYFGPGTRLLVL.